Following are 14 T cell receptor beta chains from one sample sequenced in a study of T-cell reconstitution after alpha-beta-depleted transplantation in children. TCRbeta library construction was performed incorporating unique molecular identifiers. Each CDR3 protein gets one entry after TCRdb re-called the PCR reads with MiXCR. The sample carries about 300,000 distinct CDR3 sequences, 10% recorded once. The sequences come from PBMCs, collected before TCRalphabeta/CD19-depleted stem cell transplant. These receptor sequences come from a boy less than two years old with acute myeloid leukemia, due to receive a stem cell transplant.

The chain has TRBV9 and TRBJ2-2, with a tentative D call TRBD1 (6 bases). The V end lost 4 bases, the J end lost 0 bases, and 10 bases lay between the germline ends. Germline V gene sequence: CDR1 SGDLS, CDR2 YYNGEE. CDR3 size: 15 residues. The CDR3 nucleotides are TGTGCCAGCAGCCCCGGGACATCGAACACCGGGGAGCTGTTTTTT. This gives the protein CASSPGTSNTGELFF.

This clonotype was detected a few times. V is TRBV6-2 or TRBV6-3 and J is TRBJ2-7; 7 nucleotides agree with TRBD1. The CDR3 extends over 17 amino acids. Germline lookup yields CDR1 MNHEY and CDR2 SVGEGT. V dropped 5 bases and J dropped 1; count of bases not matched to a gene: 14. CDR3 in amino acids: CASSLSARDSSSYEQYF. As DNA, the CDR3 is TGTGCCAGCAGTCTTTCTGCCCGGGACAGTTCATCCTACGAGCAGTACTTC.

This clonotype was found many times. The chain has TRBV10-3 and TRBJ1-4; tentative D call: TRBD1 (6 bases). Per the germline V gene, CDR1 is ENHRY and CDR2 is SYGVKD. The CDR3 has 13 amino acids. Trimming shortened V by 4 bases and J by 7 bases, and 10 bases separated the two germline ends. CDR3 amino acids: CAISGDTLEKLFF. The CDR3 nucleotides read TGTGCCATCAGTGGGGACACCCTTGAAAAACTGTTTTTT.

This clonotype appeared many times. CDR3 nucleotides: TGTGCCAGCGCTAGGGGGTATGGGAGCACAGATACGCAGTATTTT. It translates to CASARGYGSTDTQYF. The rearrangement joins TRBV6-1 to TRBJ2-3; tentatively, D is TRBD1 (6 bases). With 8 bases removed from V and 0 bases from J, the gap between germline ends came to 15 bases. This CDR3 comprises 15 residues. Germline values: CDR1 MNHNS, CDR2 SASEGT.

This clonotype was recorded many times. In nucleotides, the CDR3 is TGCAGCGCCGGGACAGGGGGCGAACAGTACTTC. Translating gives CSAGTGGEQYF. The V call is TRBV29-1, the J call TRBJ2-7; TRBD1 matches at 12 bases. From germline, CDR1 is SQVTM and CDR2 ANQGSEA. After removal of 7 bases from V and 10 bases from J, the junction contained 5 bases not matched to a gene. The CDR3 is 11 residues long.

The chain joins TRBV28 to TRBJ1-5; TRBD1 matches at 7 bases. J gave up 1 base and V 6 bases, and 9 bases lay outside the gene matches. This CDR3 is 16 amino acids long. Germline V gene sequence: CDR1 MDHEN, CDR2 SYDVKM. CDR3 in amino acids: CASRDTGEGSNQPQHF. The CDR3 DNA reads TGTGCCAGCAGAGATACAGGGGAAGGCAGCAATCAGCCCCAGCATTTT.

The chain recombines TRBV12-3 or TRBV12-4 with TRBJ2-7; weak D call: TRBD2 (5 bases). CDR3 length: 13 residues. V dropped 5 bases and J dropped 6 bases, with 14 bases sitting between them. The CDR3 loop reads CASSPGPRGEQYF. The CDR3 region has the DNA TGTGCCAGCAGTCCCGGACCTCGGGGCGAGCAGTACTTC.

This clonotype was seen repeatedly, ten times or more. The chain has TRBV19 and TRBJ2-1, with 12 bases fitting TRBD1. The V and J ends lost 7 bases and 8 bases, in that order; junction bases with no gene match: 6. This CDR3 comprises 14 residues. Germline loops: CDR1 LNHDA, CDR2 SQIVND (reference sequence). The CDR3 DNA sequence: TGTGCCAGTACCAGGGACAGGGGGCTGGATGAGCAGTTCTTC. It codes for CASTRDRGLDEQFF.

This clonotype was picked up a small number of times. CDR3 nucleotide sequence: TGTGCCATAACCGGGCAGAGAAGCACAGATACGCAGTATTTT. Amino acids: CAITGQRSTDTQYF. This chain joins TRBV28 and TRBJ2-3; D not resolved. In germline, CDR1 is MDHEN, CDR2 SYDVKM. The CDR3 covers 14 residues. Trimming took 10 bases from V and 0 from J, leaving 14 bases between them.

This chain links TRBV7-2 with TRBJ2-1; 7 nucleotides align to TRBD2. Looked up from germline, CDR1 is SGHTA and CDR2 is FQGNSA. V shed 1 base and J 4 bases; nucleotides not matched to a gene: 7. The CDR3 runs to 16 residues. The DNA for the CDR3 is TGTGCCAGCAGCTTAGAAGGGCGGGAGCCTTACAATGAGCAGTTCTTC. It specifies CASSLEGREPYNEQFF.

This clonotype was observed many times. This chain joins TRBV7-2 and TRBJ2-6; maybe TRBD1 (6 bases). The CDR3 length is 17 residues. V shed 4 bases and J shed 0 bases, with 13 bases lying between them. CDR1 is SGHTA and CDR2 is FQGNSA in the germline V gene. CDR3: CASSSRGVGSGANVLTF. For the CDR3, the DNA is TGTGCCAGCAGCTCCAGGGGAGTAGGCTCTGGGGCCAACGTCCTGACTTTC.

This clonotype was seen at least ten times. V and J are TRBV11-2 and TRBJ1-1, with D possibly TRBD1 on 6 matching bases. The germline CDR1 and CDR2 sequences are SGHAT and FQNNGV. Trimming removed 5 bases from V and 7 bases from J, with 14 bases in between. The CDR3 spans 13 residues. CDR3 sequence: CASSQTGYGEAFF. In DNA, the CDR3 is TGTGCCAGCAGCCAAACAGGGTATGGTGAAGCTTTCTTT.

This clonotype was observed many times. This chain joins TRBV20-1 and TRBJ2-5; D not certain. V was pared by 3 bases and J by 5 bases, with 10 bases between. Germline V gene data show CDR1 as DFQATT and CDR2 as SNEGSKA (reference sequence). This CDR3 is built from 12 residues. In DNA form, the CDR3 reads TGCAGTGCTAGTGGGCTTACGGAGACCCAGTACTTC. It encodes CSASGLTETQYF.

Only a few counts were recorded for this clonotype. V and J are TRBV12-3 or TRBV12-4 and TRBJ2-7; 11 bases fit TRBD2. The trim removed 2 bases at V and 2 bases at J, leaving 5 bases unmatched. There are 16 residues in the CDR3. CDR3 region: CASSLWVAGGPYEQYF. Written as DNA, the CDR3 is TGTGCCAGCAGTTTATGGGTAGCGGGAGGGCCCTACGAGCAGTACTTC.